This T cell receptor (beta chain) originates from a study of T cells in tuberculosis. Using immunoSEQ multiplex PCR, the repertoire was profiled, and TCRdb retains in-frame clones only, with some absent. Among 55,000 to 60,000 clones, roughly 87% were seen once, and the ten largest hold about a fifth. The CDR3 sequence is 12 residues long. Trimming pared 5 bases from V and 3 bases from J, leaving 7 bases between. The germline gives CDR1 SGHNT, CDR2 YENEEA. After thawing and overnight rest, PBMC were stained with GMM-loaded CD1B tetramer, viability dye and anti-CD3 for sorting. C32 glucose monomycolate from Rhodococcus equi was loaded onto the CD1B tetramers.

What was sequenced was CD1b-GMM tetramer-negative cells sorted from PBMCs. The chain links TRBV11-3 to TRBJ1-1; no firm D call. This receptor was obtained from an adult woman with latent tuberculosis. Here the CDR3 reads CASSPEDTEAFF. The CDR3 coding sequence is TGTGCCAGCAGCCCGGAGGACACTGAAGCTTTCTTT.